This TCR beta chain was retrieved from a study of shared clonotypes between healthy human individuals. Study-wide results and caveats: Richness estimates generally favored naive over memory subsets. When compared with the clonotypes that were shared by all four sorted-subset donors, the non-shared clonotypes turned out to have lower generation probabilities. Owing to a small donor count, the genetic and exposure-history diversity represented was limited.

Details on this clone: Its specificity is not known.

The germline gives CDR1 MNHEY, CDR2 SVGAGI. Trimming shortened V by 2 bases and J by 6 bases, and 8 bases separated the two germline ends. CDR3 size: 12 residues. Assay: immunoSEQ multiplex PCR; the TCRdb copy retains only in-frame clones and omits some. The sample contains 2 million to 2.5 million clones, 85% to 95% of which appear only once. The origin of this receptor is a man aged 18 to 29 in good health. Some clones in this sample may be carry-over from other donors' samples. This chain joins TRBV6-5 and TRBJ2-7; no firm D call. Material for sequencing was naive CD4+ T cells from PBMCs. Subset here: CD45RA+ positively selected. CDR3 DNA sequence: TGTGCCAGCAGTTACCCATCGACCGAGCAGTACTTC. Protein sequence: CASSYPSTEQYF.